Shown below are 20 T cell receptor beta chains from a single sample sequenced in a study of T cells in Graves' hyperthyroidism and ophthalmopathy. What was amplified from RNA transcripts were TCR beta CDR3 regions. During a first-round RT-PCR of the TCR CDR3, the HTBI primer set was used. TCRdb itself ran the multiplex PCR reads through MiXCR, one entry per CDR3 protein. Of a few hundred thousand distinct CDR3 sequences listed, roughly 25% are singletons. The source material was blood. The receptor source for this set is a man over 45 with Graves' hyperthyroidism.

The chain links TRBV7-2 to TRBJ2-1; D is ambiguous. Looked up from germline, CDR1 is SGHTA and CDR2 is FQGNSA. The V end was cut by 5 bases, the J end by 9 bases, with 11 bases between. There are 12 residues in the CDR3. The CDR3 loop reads CASSPPGREQFF. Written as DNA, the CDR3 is TGTGCCAGCAGCCCCCCTGGCCGTGAGCAGTTCTTC.

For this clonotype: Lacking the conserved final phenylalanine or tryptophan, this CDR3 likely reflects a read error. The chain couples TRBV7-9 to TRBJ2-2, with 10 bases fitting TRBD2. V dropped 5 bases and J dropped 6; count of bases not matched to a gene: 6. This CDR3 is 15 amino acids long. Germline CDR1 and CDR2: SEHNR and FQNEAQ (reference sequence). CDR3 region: CASSKAGGPPGELFL. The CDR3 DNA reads TGTGCCAGCAGCAAAGCGGGAGGGCCGCCCGGGGAGCTGTTTCTT.

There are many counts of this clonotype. CDR3 protein: CASSLSQGSNEQFF. CDR3 DNA: TGTGCCAGCAGCTTATCGCAGGGAAGCAATGAGCAGTTCTTC. The gene calls are TRBV7-2 and TRBJ2-1; possibly TRBD1 for D (5 bases). Germline assignment: CDR1 SGHTA and CDR2 FQGNSA. Trimming shortened V by 2 bases and J by 6 bases, and 11 bases separated the two germline ends. The CDR3 has 14 residues.

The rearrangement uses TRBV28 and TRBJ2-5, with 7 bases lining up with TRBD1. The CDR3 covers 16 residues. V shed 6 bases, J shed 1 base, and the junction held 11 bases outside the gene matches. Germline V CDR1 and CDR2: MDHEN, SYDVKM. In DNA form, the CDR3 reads TGTGCCAGCAGACCAGGGGGACAGACCCGCCAAGAGACCCAGTACTTC. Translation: CASRPGGQTRQETQYF.

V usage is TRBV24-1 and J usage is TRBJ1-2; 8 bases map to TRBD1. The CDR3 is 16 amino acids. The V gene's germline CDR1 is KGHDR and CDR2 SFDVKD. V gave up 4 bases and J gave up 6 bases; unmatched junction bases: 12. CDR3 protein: CATSDRGRWDPDGYTF. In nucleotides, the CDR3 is TGTGCCACCAGTGACAGGGGGCGATGGGACCCCGATGGCTACACCTTC.

CDR3 sequence reads: CASTRATGELFF. Written as DNA, the CDR3 is TGTGCCAGCACCCGGGCCACCGGGGAGCTGTTTTTT. The J gene is TRBJ2-2, the V gene TRBV12-3 or TRBV12-4; D remains ambiguous. The CDR3 extends over 12 amino acids. Trimming shortened V by 7 bases and J by 4 bases, and 7 bases separated the two germline ends.

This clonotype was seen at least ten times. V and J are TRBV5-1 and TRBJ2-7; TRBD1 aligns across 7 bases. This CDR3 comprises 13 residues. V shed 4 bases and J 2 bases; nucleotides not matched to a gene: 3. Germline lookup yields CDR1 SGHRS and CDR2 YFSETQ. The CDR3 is CASSADRAYEQYF. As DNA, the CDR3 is TGCGCCAGCAGCGCCGACAGGGCCTACGAGCAGTACTTC.

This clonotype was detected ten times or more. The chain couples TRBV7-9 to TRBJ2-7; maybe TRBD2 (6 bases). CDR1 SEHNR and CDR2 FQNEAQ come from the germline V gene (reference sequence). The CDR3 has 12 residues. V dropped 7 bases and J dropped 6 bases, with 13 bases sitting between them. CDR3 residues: CASNRGGVEQYF. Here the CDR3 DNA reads TGTGCCAGCAACAGAGGCGGGGTCGAGCAGTACTTC.

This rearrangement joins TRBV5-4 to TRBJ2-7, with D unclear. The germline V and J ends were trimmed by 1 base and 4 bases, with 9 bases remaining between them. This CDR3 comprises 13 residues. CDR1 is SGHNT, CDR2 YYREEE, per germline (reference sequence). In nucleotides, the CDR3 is TGTGCCAGCAGCTTGTGGCAGAGTTACGAGCAGTACTTC. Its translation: CASSLWQSYEQYF.

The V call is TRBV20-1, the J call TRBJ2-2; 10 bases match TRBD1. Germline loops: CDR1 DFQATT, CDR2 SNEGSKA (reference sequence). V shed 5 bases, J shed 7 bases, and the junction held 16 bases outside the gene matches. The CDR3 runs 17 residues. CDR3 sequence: CSAFDRGRLENHGELFF. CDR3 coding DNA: TGCAGTGCTTTCGACAGGGGGCGCCTAGAGAACCACGGGGAGCTGTTTTTT.

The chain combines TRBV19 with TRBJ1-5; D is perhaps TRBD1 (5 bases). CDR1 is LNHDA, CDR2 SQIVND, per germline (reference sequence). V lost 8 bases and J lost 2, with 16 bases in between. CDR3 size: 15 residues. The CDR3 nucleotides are TGTGCCAGTCTCGGACCGGACATGGGCAATCAGCCCCAGCATTTT. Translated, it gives CASLGPDMGNQPQHF.

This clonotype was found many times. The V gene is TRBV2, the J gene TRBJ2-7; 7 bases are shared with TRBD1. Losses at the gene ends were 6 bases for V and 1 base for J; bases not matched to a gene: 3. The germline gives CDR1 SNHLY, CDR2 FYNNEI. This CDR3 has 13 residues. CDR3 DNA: TGTGCCAGCAGAGGACAGGAATCCTACGAGCAGTACTTC. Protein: CASRGQESYEQYF.

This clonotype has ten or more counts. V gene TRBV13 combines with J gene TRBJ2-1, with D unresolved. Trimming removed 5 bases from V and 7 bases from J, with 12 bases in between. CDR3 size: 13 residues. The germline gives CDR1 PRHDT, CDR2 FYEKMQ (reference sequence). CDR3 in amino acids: CASSPPVSNEQFF. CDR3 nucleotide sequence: TGTGCCAGCAGCCCTCCGGTTTCAAATGAGCAGTTCTTC.

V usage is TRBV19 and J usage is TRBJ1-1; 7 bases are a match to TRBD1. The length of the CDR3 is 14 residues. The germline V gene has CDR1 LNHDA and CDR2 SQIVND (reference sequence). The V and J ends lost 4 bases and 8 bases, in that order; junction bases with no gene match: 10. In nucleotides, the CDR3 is TGTGCCAGTAGTACGACATGGGGGGACAGCGAAGCTTTCTTT. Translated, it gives CASSTTWGDSEAFF.

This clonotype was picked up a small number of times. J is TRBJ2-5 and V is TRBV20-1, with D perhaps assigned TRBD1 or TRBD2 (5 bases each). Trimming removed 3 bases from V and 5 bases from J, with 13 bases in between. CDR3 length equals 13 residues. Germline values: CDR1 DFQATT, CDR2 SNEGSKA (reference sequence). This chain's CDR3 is CSASSGAGETQYF. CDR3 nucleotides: TGCAGTGCTAGTTCCGGGGCTGGGGAGACCCAGTACTTC.

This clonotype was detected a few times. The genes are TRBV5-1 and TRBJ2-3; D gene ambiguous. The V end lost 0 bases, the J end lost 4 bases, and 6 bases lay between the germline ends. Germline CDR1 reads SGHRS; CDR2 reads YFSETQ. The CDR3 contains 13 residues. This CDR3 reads CASSLVSSDTQYF. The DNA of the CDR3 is TGCGCCAGCAGCTTGGTTAGCTCAGATACGCAGTATTTT.

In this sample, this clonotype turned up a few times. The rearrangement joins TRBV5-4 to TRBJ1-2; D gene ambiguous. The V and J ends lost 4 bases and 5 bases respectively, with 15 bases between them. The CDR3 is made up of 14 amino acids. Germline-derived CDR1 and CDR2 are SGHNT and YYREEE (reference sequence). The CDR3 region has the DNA TGTGCCAGCAGCCTCGGAAATGGGGTGTATGGCTACACCTTC. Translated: CASSLGNGVYGYTF.

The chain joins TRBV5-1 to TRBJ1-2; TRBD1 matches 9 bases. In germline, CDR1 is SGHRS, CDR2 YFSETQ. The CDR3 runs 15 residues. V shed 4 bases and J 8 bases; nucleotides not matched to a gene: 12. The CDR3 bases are TGCGCCAGCAGCCTAGAGGGGACAGGGCTCTACGGCTACACCTTC. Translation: CASSLEGTGLYGYTF.

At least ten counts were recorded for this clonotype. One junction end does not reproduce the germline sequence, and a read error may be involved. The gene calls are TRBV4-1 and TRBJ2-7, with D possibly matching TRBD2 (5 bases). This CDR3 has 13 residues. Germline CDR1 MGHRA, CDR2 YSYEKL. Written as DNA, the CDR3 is TGTGCCAGCAGCCAAGGACTCTCCTACGAGCAGTACTTC. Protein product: CASSQGLSYEQYF.

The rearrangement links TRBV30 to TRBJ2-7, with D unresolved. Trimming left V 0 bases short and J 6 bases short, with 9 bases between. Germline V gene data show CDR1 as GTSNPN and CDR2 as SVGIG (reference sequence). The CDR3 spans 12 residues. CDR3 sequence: CAWSVLGVEQYF. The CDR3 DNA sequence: TGTGCCTGGAGTGTACTCGGTGTCGAGCAGTACTTC.